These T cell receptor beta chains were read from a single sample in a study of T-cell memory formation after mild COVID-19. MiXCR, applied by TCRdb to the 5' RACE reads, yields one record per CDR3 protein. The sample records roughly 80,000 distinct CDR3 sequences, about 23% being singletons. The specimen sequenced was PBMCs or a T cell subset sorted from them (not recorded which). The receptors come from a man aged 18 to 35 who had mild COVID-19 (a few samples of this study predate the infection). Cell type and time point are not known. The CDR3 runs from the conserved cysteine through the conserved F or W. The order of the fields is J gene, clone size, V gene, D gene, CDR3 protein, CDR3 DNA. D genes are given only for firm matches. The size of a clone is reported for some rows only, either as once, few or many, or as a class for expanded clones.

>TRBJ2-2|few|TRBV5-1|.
CASSLGGLYTGELFF
TGCGCCAGCAGCTTGGGGGGCCTATACACCGGGGAGCTGTTTTTT
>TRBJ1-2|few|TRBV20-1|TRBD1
CSASGQGAWYGYTF
TGCAGTGCTAGTGGGCAGGGGGCTTGGTATGGCTACACCTTC
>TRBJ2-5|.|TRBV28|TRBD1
CASSLRQGDQETQYF
TGTGCCAGCAGTTTGAGACAGGGGGATCAAGAGACCCAGTACTTC
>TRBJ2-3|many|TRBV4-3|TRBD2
CASSQEASGGIDTQYF
TGCGCCAGCAGCCAAGAGGCTAGCGGGGGGATAGATACGCAGTATTTT
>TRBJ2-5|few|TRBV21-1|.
CASSKADPGRDKETQYF
TGTGCCAGCAGCAAAGCAGACCCGGGACGGGACAAAGAGACCCAGTACTTC
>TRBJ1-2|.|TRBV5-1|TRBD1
CASSSGTDQYGGYTF
TGCGCCAGCAGCTCCGGGACAGACCAGTATGGGGGCTACACCTTC
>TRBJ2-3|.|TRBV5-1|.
CASSYDGGAGTDTQYF
TGCGCCAGCAGCTATGACGGCGGCGCGGGCACAGATACGCAGTATTTT
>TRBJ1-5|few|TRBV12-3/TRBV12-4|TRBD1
CASSFIGQGANQPQHF
TGTGCCAGCAGTTTTATCGGACAGGGAGCCAATCAGCCCCAGCATTTT
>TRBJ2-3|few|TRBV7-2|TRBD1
CASSTGTGASDTQYF
TGTGCCAGCAGCACCGGGACAGGGGCCTCGGATACGCAGTATTTT
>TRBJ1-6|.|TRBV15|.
CATSRDGSRRGDSPLHF
TGTGCCACCAGCAGAGATGGCAGTCGACGAGGGGATTCACCCCTCCACTTT
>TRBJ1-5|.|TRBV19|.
CASQVTGFNQPQHF
TGTGCCAGTCAGGTTACAGGATTCAATCAGCCCCAGCATTTT
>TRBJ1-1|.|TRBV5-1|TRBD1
CASSLTGAALEAFF
TGCGCCAGCAGCTTGACAGGGGCCGCCCTCGAAGCTTTCTTT
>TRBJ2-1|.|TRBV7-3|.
CASSSRQGRINEQFF
TGTGCCAGCAGCTCCCGGCAGGGCAGAATCAATGAGCAGTTCTTC
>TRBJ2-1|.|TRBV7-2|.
CASSFKGYNEQFF
TGTGCCAGTAGCTTCAAGGGGTACAATGAGCAGTTCTTC
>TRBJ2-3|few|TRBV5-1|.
CASSLVAARMVDTQYF
TGCGCCAGCAGCTTGGTTGCGGCCAGAATGGTAGATACGCAGTATTTT
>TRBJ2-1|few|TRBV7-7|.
CASSLGRGANEQFF
TGTGCCAGCAGCTTAGGCCGAGGGGCGAATGAGCAGTTCTTC
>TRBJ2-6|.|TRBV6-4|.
CASSDGSGANVLTF
TGTGCCAGCAGTGACGGATCTGGGGCCAACGTCCTGACTTTC
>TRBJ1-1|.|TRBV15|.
CATSRQENTEAFF
TGTGCCACCAGCAGACAGGAGAACACTGAAGCTTTCTTT
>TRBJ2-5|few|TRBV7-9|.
CASSLRPPETQYF
TGTGCCAGCAGCTTAAGACCCCCAGAGACCCAGTACTTC
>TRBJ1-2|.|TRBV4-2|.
CASRRLGTNYGYTF
TGTGCCAGCAGACGCCTAGGGACGAACTATGGCTACACCTTC
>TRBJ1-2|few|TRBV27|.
CASSLGHRNYGYTF
TGTGCCAGCAGTCTTGGACACCGTAACTATGGCTACACCTTC
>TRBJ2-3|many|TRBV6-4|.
CASSDGEGTDTQYF
TGTGCCAGCAGTGACGGGGAGGGCACAGATACGCAGTATTTT
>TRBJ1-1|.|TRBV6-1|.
CASSERENTEAFF
TGTGCCAGCAGTGAACGGGAAAACACTGAAGCTTTCTTT
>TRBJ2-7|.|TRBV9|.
CASSVEGYEQYF
TGTGCCAGCAGCGTAGAGGGCTACGAGCAGTACTTC
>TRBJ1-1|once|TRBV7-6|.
CASSLAGGGAFF
TGTGCCAGCAGCTTAGCGGGAGGGGGAGCTTTCTTT
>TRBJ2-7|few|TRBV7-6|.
CASSLEPGSYEQYF
TGTGCCAGCAGCTTAGAACCCGGGTCCTACGAGCAGTACTTC
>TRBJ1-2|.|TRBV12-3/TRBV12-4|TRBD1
CASVGTDYGYTF
TGTGCCAGCGTTGGGACAGACTATGGCTACACCTTC
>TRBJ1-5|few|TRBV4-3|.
CASSQESGQGGQPQHF
TGCGCCAGCAGCCAAGAGTCAGGGCAGGGAGGACAGCCCCAGCATTTT
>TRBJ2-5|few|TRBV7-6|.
CASSGTGIQETQYF
TGTGCCAGCAGCGGTACAGGGATCCAAGAGACCCAGTACTTC
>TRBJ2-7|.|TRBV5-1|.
CASSKRISYEQYF
TGCGCCAGCAGTAAGCGGATCTCCTACGAGCAGTACTTC
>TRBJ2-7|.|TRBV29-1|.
CSVVTKEQYF
TGCAGCGTTGTCACGAAGGAGCAGTACTTC